These 5 T cell receptor beta chains were sequenced from one sample in a study of blood T cell dynamics during melanoma immunotherapy. The sample's time point: week 3, after first cycle of checkpoint inhibitor. Profiling relied on immunoSEQ multiplex PCR, and the TCRdb table lists in-frame clones only, not all of them. The data contain about 19,000 clones, approximately 90% of them singletons. Sample: blood, taken from a patient treated with checkpoint blockade. The receptors derive from a human donor with melanoma.

The chain carries TRBV28 and TRBJ2-7; D is possibly TRBD1 (6 bases). Germline-derived CDR1 and CDR2 are MDHEN and SYDVKM. The CDR3 is 14 residues long. V was shortened by 1 base and J by 3 bases, with 10 bases between the two germline ends. The CDR3 nucleotides read TGTGCCAGCAGTTTATCGCCAGGGGACTACGAGCAGTACTTC. Its protein product is CASSLSPGDYEQYF. Together with reference TRBV28 and TRBJ2-7, the CDR3 gives the full variable domain: DVKVTQSSRYLVKRTGEKVFLECVQDMDHENMFWYRQDPGLGLRLIYFSYDVKMKEKGDIPEGYSVSREKKERFSLILESASTNQTSMYLCASSLSPGDYEQYFGPGTRLTVT.

The chain combines TRBV19 with TRBJ2-1; 7 bases align to TRBD2. From germline, CDR1 is LNHDA and CDR2 SQIVND (reference sequence). CDR3 length: 16 amino acids. The V and J ends lost 5 bases and 0 bases, in that order; junction bases with no gene match: 7. The chain's CDR3 is CASSDRGGSSYNEQFF. CDR3 DNA: TGTGCCAGTAGTGATCGTGGCGGGAGCTCCTACAATGAGCAGTTCTTC.

This clone appeared a few times. This chain joins TRBV13 and TRBJ2-1; no definite D call. V shed 5 bases and J shed 1 base, with 15 bases lying between them. CDR1 and CDR2 from the germline V gene are PRHDT and FYEKMQ (reference sequence). The CDR3 consists of 16 residues. The CDR3 is CASSVTGGGSYNEQFF. CDR3 DNA: TGTGCCAGCAGCGTAACCGGTGGCGGTTCCTACAATGAGCAGTTCTTC. Together with reference TRBV13 and TRBJ2-1, the CDR3 gives the full variable domain: AAGVIQSPRHLIKEKRETATLKCYPIPRHDTVYWYQQGPGQDPQFLISFYEKMQSDKGSIPDRFSAQQFSDYHSELNMSSLELGDSALYFCASSVTGGGSYNEQFFGPGTRLTVL.

This clone was seen just once. V is TRBV5-1 and J is TRBJ2-2; a possible D gene is TRBD1 (6 bases). This CDR3 contains 16 residues. CDR1 is SGHRS and CDR2 is YFSETQ in the germline V gene. The V end was cut by 3 bases, the J end by 4 bases, with 16 bases between. CDR3 sequence reads: CASSWTGTSSTGELFF. The CDR3 DNA is TGCGCCAGCAGCTGGACGGGGACATCGAGCACCGGGGAGCTGTTTTTT.

In its sample, this clone was seen once. The chain has TRBV19 and TRBJ2-6; TRBD1 matches 7 bases. J lost 0 bases, V lost 6 bases, and 5 bases had no gene match. Per the germline V gene, CDR1 is LNHDA and CDR2 is SQIVND (reference sequence). This CDR3 is built from 16 residues. CDR3 loop: CASSRTGHSGANVLTF. The CDR3 DNA follows: TGTGCCAGTAGCAGGACAGGACACTCTGGGGCCAACGTCCTGACTTTC.